This T cell receptor (beta chain) was sequenced during a study of radiotherapy plus CTLA-4 blockade in lung cancer (dated by TCRdb to 2016 to 2019). A note on the overall study: Objective responses occurred in roughly a sixth of enrolled patients, and 31% achieved disease control.

A remark on this clone: The antigen it binds to is not known. No qualities accompany the bases; no much larger clone lies one base away.

The study tested focal radiation therapy combined with CTLA-4 blockade (ipilimumab) in patients with chemo-refractory metastatic non-small-cell lung cancer. Libraries were made using the immunoSEQ multiplex PCR assay. The immuneACCESS repertoire file appears here via TCRdb, limited to in-frame rearrangements. These files lack a portion of the clones; in checked studies, under half of the deficit traces to unresolved V genes, and the cause of the others is not known. The sample has about 39,000 clones on record, 60% to 80% of them singletons. Clones ranked in the top ten supply around 22% of the sample. The full study reports these points: After treatment with radiotherapy and ipilimumab, TCR clones that came from tumors expanded in the peripheral blood. The strongest predictors of response were reported to be early dynamic shifts in blood T cell clones along with a rise in serum interferon-beta following radiation.

The CDR3 goes from the cysteine to the phenylalanine over 15 residues. Only the CDR3 region is kept as DNA, spanning 45 bases read in frame from base 1. The junction carries 13 bases between V and J, which are trimmed by 7 bases and 0 bases respectively. CDR1 and CDR2, per the germline V gene (reference sequence), are MNHEY and SMNVEV. This receptor was identified in a human donor with non-small cell lung cancer that progressed on radiotherapy plus ipilimumab. The V gene is TRBV27 and the J gene is TRBJ2-1; TRBD1 is possibly the D segment (5 matching bases). This sample comprised peripheral blood, obtained from a patient treated with radiotherapy plus ipilimumab. Here is the DNA: TGTGCCAGCAAGCAGGAGACAGCCTCCTACAATGAGCAGTTCTTC. Its protein reads: CASKQETASYNEQFF.